These 2 T cell receptor beta chains originate from one sample sequenced in a study of T cell repertoires in cytomegalovirus infection. These TCRs are of unknown antigen specificity. TCRdb reprocessed the reads with MiXCR, giving one entry per CDR3 protein. Among about 890,000 distinct CDR3 sequences listed, roughly 30% were seen once. This specimen consisted of cultured CD8+ T cells from PBMCs, obtained from culture after CMV antigen stimulation. The receptor source for this set is a human donor in good health (CMV status not recorded). Some clones in this sample may be carry-over from other donors' samples.

This clonotype was seen more than once but under ten times. This chain joins TRBV15 and TRBJ2-3; D remains ambiguous. Germline V gene data show CDR1 as LNHNV and CDR2 as YYDKDF (reference sequence). This CDR3 contains 14 residues. The V end was cut by 4 bases, the J end by 2 bases, with 10 bases between. The CDR3 bases are TGTGCCACCAGCACGGGTAGACACACAGATACGCAGTATTTT. Residues: CATSTGRHTDTQYF.

This chain uses TRBV15 with TRBJ2-7; D is tentatively TRBD1 or TRBD2 (5 bases each). The germline CDR1 and CDR2 sequences are LNHNV and YYDKDF (reference sequence). Trimming took off 0 bases at V and 5 bases at J, with 17 bases between the two ends. This CDR3 is built from 16 residues. CDR3 residues: CATSRDWGSQYHEQYV. The CDR3 nucleotides read TGTGCCACCAGCAGAGACTGGGGGTCGCAGTACCACGAGCAGTACGTC.